The 27 T cell receptor beta chains below all came from one sample that was sequenced in a study of spatial heterogeneity in lung cancer. Time point meaning: sample taken at primary tumor resection. Frozen PBMC, nontumor lung or tumor provided whole RNA, which was sequenced unsorted. MiXCR, applied by TCRdb to the 5' RACE reads, yields one record per CDR3 protein. The repertoire holds approximately 39,000 distinct CDR3 sequences, with about 5.8% as singletons. The starting material was PBMCs, obtained at surgery. These receptor sequences come from a male donor with early-stage non-small cell lung cancer.

This clonotype was observed a handful of times. The chain uses TRBV6-5 and TRBJ2-3; 7 bases match TRBD1. J lost 4 bases, V lost 7 bases, and 11 bases had no gene match. CDR3 length: 15 amino acids. Germline V gene data show CDR1 as MNHEY and CDR2 as SVGAGI. CDR3 in amino acids: CASNERDSLADTQYF. CDR3 DNA sequence: TGTGCCAGCAACGAGAGGGACAGCTTGGCAGATACGCAGTATTTT.

The genes are TRBV5-1 and TRBJ2-6, with D maybe TRBD2 (6 bases). Trimming shortened V by 2 bases and J by 1 base, and 13 bases separated the two germline ends. The germline V gene encodes CDR1 SGHRS and CDR2 YFSETQ. This CDR3 is built from 17 residues. CDR3 sequence: CASSFGPGRSGANVLTF. The CDR3 region has the DNA TGCGCCAGCAGCTTCGGCCCAGGGAGGTCTGGGGCCAACGTCCTGACTTTC.

In regard to this clonotype: The junction departs from germline at one end; a sequencing error may be responsible. The chain is built from TRBV7-3 and TRBJ1-3, with D perhaps matching TRBD1 (6 bases). CDR1 SGHTA and CDR2 FQGTGA come from the germline V gene. The CDR3 length is 16 residues. The CDR3 spells CTSSLTGASSGNTIYF. The CDR3 DNA sequence: TGTACCAGCAGCTTAACGGGGGCCAGCTCTGGAAACACCATATATTTT.

This clonotype appeared a few times. The CDR3 sequence is CASSPTGLGSGRNRGYEQYF. The CDR3 coding sequence is TGTGCCAGCAGTCCTACCGGGTTGGGTAGCGGGAGGAATCGGGGCTACGAGCAGTACTTC. This chain uses TRBV12-3 or TRBV12-4 with TRBJ2-7; 10 bases fit TRBD2. The CDR3 is made up of 20 amino acids. Germline trimming cut 5 bases from V and 3 bases from J; bases unmatched to any gene: 22.

V gene TRBV3-1 combines with J gene TRBJ1-4; D not resolved. The CDR3 extends over 15 amino acids. Trimming removed 4 bases from V and 7 bases from J, with 16 bases in between. Germline V gene sequence: CDR1 LGHDT, CDR2 YNNKEL (reference sequence). CDR3 amino acids: CASSRDGRGGEKLFF. CDR3 sequence (DNA): TGTGCCAGCAGCCGCGATGGGCGGGGAGGTGAAAAACTGTTTTTT. Based on the CDR3 plus reference TRBV3-1 and TRBJ1-4, the full variable domain is DTAVSQTPKYLVTQMGNDKSIKCEQNLGHDTMYWYKQDSKKFLKIMFSYNNKELIINETVPNRFSPKSPDKAHLNLHINSLELGDSAVYFCASSRDGRGGEKLFFGSGTQLSVL.

This clonotype was recorded many times. V and J are TRBV4-3 and TRBJ1-1, with D unclear. Germline V gene lookup returns CDR1 LGHNA and CDR2 YSLEER. There are 14 residues in the CDR3. The germline V and J ends were trimmed by 1 base and 1 base, with 7 bases remaining between them. CDR3 protein: CASSQGPGNTEAFF. The CDR3 region has the DNA TGCGCCAGCAGCCAAGGGCCGGGGAACACTGAAGCTTTCTTT.

This clonotype was detected ten times or more. The J gene is TRBJ2-2, the V gene TRBV2; no firm D call. Germline V gene sequence: CDR1 SNHLY, CDR2 FYNNEI. Trimming pared 6 bases from V and 2 bases from J, leaving 13 bases between. This CDR3 contains 15 residues. The CDR3 DNA reads as TGTGCCAGCAGACTGGGTTCCTCAAACACCGGGGAGCTGTTTTTT. It is translated as CASRLGSSNTGELFF.

This clonotype was recorded many times. The genes are TRBV9 and TRBJ2-1; 7 bases map to TRBD1. V shed 0 bases, J shed 3 bases, and the junction held 3 bases outside the gene matches. Germline CDR1 and CDR2: SGDLS and YYNGEE. The CDR3 is made up of 15 amino acids. CDR3 nucleotide sequence: TGTGCCAGCAGCGTAGCGGGACAGAACTACAATGAGCAGTTCTTC. Translated, it gives CASSVAGQNYNEQFF.

This clonotype has ten or more counts. CDR3 sequence: CSARDTRGAGQYF. Written as DNA, the CDR3 is TGCAGTGCTAGAGATACCCGGGGGGCTGGGCAGTATTTT. The chain joins TRBV20-1 to TRBJ2-3, with D possibly TRBD2 on 7 matching bases. This CDR3 has 13 amino acids. The V end lost 0 bases, the J end lost 11 bases, and 15 bases lay between the germline ends. Germline V lookup: CDR1 DFQATT, CDR2 SNEGSKA (reference sequence).

The chain couples TRBV6-2 or TRBV6-3 to TRBJ2-7; TRBD1 is a possible D gene (6 bases). This CDR3 has 13 residues. In germline, CDR1 is MNHEY, CDR2 SVGEGT. V lost 6 bases and J 3 bases, leaving 12 bases between the germline ends. The CDR3 sequence: CASSLQGSYEQYF. DNA for the CDR3: TGTGCCAGCAGCCTACAGGGAAGCTACGAGCAGTACTTC.

This clonotype was counted at least ten times. The J gene is TRBJ2-6, the V gene TRBV20-1; D is unclear. There are 14 residues in the CDR3. Germline loops: CDR1 DFQATT, CDR2 SNEGSKA (reference sequence). The germline V and J ends were trimmed by 2 bases and 7 bases, with 12 bases remaining between them. In DNA, the CDR3 is TGCAGTGCTAGACCCCAACAAGGAGCCAACGTCCTGACTTTC. It translates to CSARPQQGANVLTF.

This clonotype was observed at least ten times. V usage is TRBV10-3 and J usage is TRBJ1-2, with 8 nucleotides matching TRBD1. The CDR3 runs to 14 residues. J gave up 3 bases and V 6 bases, and 6 bases lay outside the gene matches. Per the germline V gene, CDR1 is ENHRY and CDR2 is SYGVKD. The CDR3 region has the DNA TGTGCCATCAGGGCGACAGGGGACGACTATGGCTACACCTTC. It specifies CAIRATGDDYGYTF.

This clonotype has at least ten counts. This chain connects TRBV5-1 to TRBJ2-5; 8 bases align to TRBD2. V shed 4 bases and J 7 bases; nucleotides not matched to a gene: 15. The CDR3 sequence is 16 residues long. The germline V gene has CDR1 SGHRS and CDR2 YFSETQ. The DNA for the CDR3 is TGCGCCAGCAGCCCTAACAGCGGGGGCCTGATTTGGACCCAGTACTTC. Protein sequence: CASSPNSGGLIWTQYF.

This clonotype was seen more than once but under ten times. The chain carries TRBV30 and TRBJ2-6; no clear D gene. CDR1 GTSNPN and CDR2 SVGIG come from the germline V gene (reference sequence). The V and J ends lost 5 bases and 0 bases respectively, with 8 bases between them. The CDR3 is made up of 14 amino acids. In DNA form, the CDR3 reads TGTGCCTGGGTAGATGGCTCTGGGGCCAACGTCCTGACTTTC. This codes for CAWVDGSGANVLTF. The full variable domain, in which reference TRBV30 and TRBJ2-6 provide the parts outside the CDR3, is SQTIHQWPATLVQPVGSPLSLECTVEGTSNPNLYWYRQAAGRGLQLLFYSVGIGQISSEVPQNLSASRPQDRQFILSSKKLLLSDSGFYLCAWVDGSGANVLTFGAGSRLTVL.

This clonotype was observed many times. The chain recombines TRBV14 with TRBJ1-6; 8 bases align to TRBD1. The germline V gene encodes CDR1 SGHDN and CDR2 FVKESK. There are 15 residues in the CDR3. J gave up 9 bases and V 5 bases, and 9 bases lay outside the gene matches. The CDR3 coding sequence is TGTGCCAGCAGCACATTCGGACAGGGCAGTTCACCCCTCCACTTT. It is translated as CASSTFGQGSSPLHF.

This clonotype came up many times. V usage is TRBV3-1 and J usage is TRBJ1-6; the D is unclear. From germline, CDR1 is LGHDT and CDR2 YNNKEL (reference sequence). Trimming stripped 7 bases from V and 5 bases from J, with 9 bases between. The CDR3 contains 13 residues. The DNA of the CDR3 is TGTGCCAGCAACCAGAGAAATAATTCACCCCTCCACTTT. This codes for CASNQRNNSPLHF.

This clonotype showed up many times. The chain joins TRBV6-5 to TRBJ2-5, with D possibly being TRBD1 (5 bases). This CDR3 region has 13 residues. Germline loops: CDR1 MNHEY, CDR2 SVGAGI. V dropped 5 bases and J dropped 2 bases, with 9 bases sitting between them. CDR3 loop: CASSVQGQETQYF. DNA of the CDR3: TGTGCCAGCAGTGTTCAGGGACAAGAGACCCAGTACTTC.

This clonotype has just a few counts. The rearrangement links TRBV28 to TRBJ1-1, with D possibly matching TRBD1 (6 bases). Germline V CDR1 and CDR2: MDHEN, SYDVKM. V was shortened by 4 bases and J by 5 bases, with 17 bases between the two germline ends. CDR3 length: 15 amino acids. CDR3 in DNA: TGTGCCAGCAGTTCTCCGACAGGCCATAAGACTGAAGCTTTCTTT. Its translation is CASSSPTGHKTEAFF.

This clonotype has a count of ten or more. Here the CDR3 reads CASSLDTRFSSYNSPLHF. CDR3 DNA sequence: TGTGCCAGTAGTCTGGACACCCGATTCTCCTCCTATAATTCACCCCTCCACTTT. This rearrangement joins TRBV6-5 to TRBJ1-6, with D perhaps matching TRBD1 (5 bases). The germline V and J ends were trimmed by 9 bases and 0 bases, with 21 bases remaining between them. The CDR3 loop spans 18 amino acids. Germline V CDR1 and CDR2: MNHEY, SVGAGI.

Ten or more counts support this clonotype. The gene calls are TRBV30 and TRBJ1-1; possible D gene TRBD1, 5 bases. Between the trimmed V and J ends, which lost 5 bases and 0 bases, there was a span of 7 bases. The CDR3 has 12 amino acids. Germline-derived CDR1 and CDR2 are GTSNPN and SVGIG (reference sequence). The chain's CDR3 is CAWGHMNTEAFF. The CDR3 DNA sequence: TGTGCCTGGGGACACATGAACACTGAAGCTTTCTTT.

The rearrangement uses TRBV6-1 and TRBJ2-1; no firm D call. This CDR3 has 15 amino acids. Germline assignment: CDR1 MNHNS and CDR2 SASEGT. Trimming took off 3 bases at V and 0 bases at J, with 9 bases between the two ends. The CDR3 loop is CASSELADSYNEQFF. CDR3 nucleotides: TGTGCCAGCAGTGAGCTGGCTGACTCCTACAATGAGCAGTTCTTC.

Ten or more counts support this clonotype. The gene calls are TRBV7-2 and TRBJ2-1; D not certain. Trimming cost V 4 bases and J 5 bases, with 9 bases left between them. The germline gives CDR1 SGHTA, CDR2 FQGNSA. The CDR3 has 13 residues. The CDR3 bases are TGTGCCAGCAGCTGGAGACACAACAATGAGCAGTTCTTC. Translation gives CASSWRHNNEQFF.

This clonotype was detected many times. The chain is built from TRBV20-1 and TRBJ2-4; no clear D gene. The CDR3 spans 16 residues. Trimming stripped 5 bases from V and 0 bases from J, with 17 bases between. The germline CDR1 and CDR2 sequences are DFQATT and SNEGSKA (reference sequence). CDR3 nucleotides: TGCAGTGCTCTACGGACCAAATCCGTAGCCAAAAACATTCAGTACTTC. Encoded protein: CSALRTKSVAKNIQYF.

This clonotype was seen at least ten times. The V call is TRBV3-1, the J call TRBJ1-1; maybe TRBD1 (5 bases). V shed 1 base and J shed 12 bases, with 12 bases lying between them. CDR1 and CDR2 from the germline V gene are LGHDT and YNNKEL (reference sequence). CDR3 size: 12 residues. The CDR3 nucleotides are TGTGCCAGCAGCCAAGGACCAGGGACGTCTTTCTTT. Translating it yields CASSQGPGTSFF. Variable domain in full (rest from reference TRBV3-1 and TRBJ1-1): DTAVSQTPKYLVTQMGNDKSIKCEQNLGHDTMYWYKQDSKKFLKIMFSYNNKELIINETVPNRFSPKSPDKAHLNLHINSLELGDSAVYFCASSQGPGTSFFGQGTRLTVV.

This clonotype was recorded many times. The rearrangement uses TRBV20-1 and TRBJ1-2, with TRBD1 as a possible D gene (5 bases). The V and J ends lost 3 bases and 0 bases respectively, with 11 bases between them. The length of the CDR3 is 14 residues. Germline assignment: CDR1 DFQATT and CDR2 SNEGSKA (reference sequence). CDR3 region: CSARTTEANYGYTF. The CDR3 region has the DNA TGCAGTGCTAGGACGACAGAAGCTAACTATGGCTACACCTTC.

This clonotype was recorded at least ten times. The rearrangement uses TRBV12-3 or TRBV12-4 and TRBJ2-5; unclear D gene. The CDR3 length is 13 residues. V lost 3 bases to trimming and J lost 4 bases, with 9 bases between them. As DNA, the CDR3 is TGTGCCAGCAGTTTTGGGCTTCGAGAGACCCAGTACTTC. Translating it yields CASSFGLRETQYF.

This chain uses TRBV11-2 with TRBJ1-4; D is ambiguous. The germline V and J ends were trimmed by 0 bases and 0 bases, with 5 bases remaining between them. This CDR3 is built from 15 residues. Germline V lookup: CDR1 SGHAT, CDR2 FQNNGV. The CDR3 reads CASSLEWATNEKLFF. The CDR3 DNA follows: TGTGCCAGCAGCTTAGAATGGGCAACTAATGAAAAACTGTTTTTT.